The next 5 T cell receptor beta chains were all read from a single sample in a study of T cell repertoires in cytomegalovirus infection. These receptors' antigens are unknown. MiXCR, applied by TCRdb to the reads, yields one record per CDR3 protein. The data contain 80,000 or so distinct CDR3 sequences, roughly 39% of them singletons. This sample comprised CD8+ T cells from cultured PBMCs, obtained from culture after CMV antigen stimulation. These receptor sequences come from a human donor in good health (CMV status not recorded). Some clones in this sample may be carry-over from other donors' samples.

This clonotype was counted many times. The DNA of the CDR3 is TGTGCCAGCAGCTTAGTGGAAGATTCACCCCTCCACTTT. It encodes CASSLVEDSPLHF. V gene TRBV7-2 combines with J gene TRBJ1-6; D is unresolved. The CDR3 contains 13 residues. CDR1 SGHTA and CDR2 FQGNSA come from the germline V gene. V gave up 1 base and J gave up 8 bases, with 6 bases separating them.

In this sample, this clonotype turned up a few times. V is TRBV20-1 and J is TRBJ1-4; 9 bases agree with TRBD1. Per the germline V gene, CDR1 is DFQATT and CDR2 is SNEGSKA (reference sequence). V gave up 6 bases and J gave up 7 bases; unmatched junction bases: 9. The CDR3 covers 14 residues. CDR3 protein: CSAPVGGQGEKLFF. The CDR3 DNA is TGCAGTGCCCCCGTAGGGGGACAGGGTGAAAAACTGTTTTTT.

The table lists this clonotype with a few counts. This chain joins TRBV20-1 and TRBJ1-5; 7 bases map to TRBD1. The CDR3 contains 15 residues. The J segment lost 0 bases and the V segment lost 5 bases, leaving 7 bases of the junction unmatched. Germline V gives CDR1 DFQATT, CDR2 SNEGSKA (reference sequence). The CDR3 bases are TGCAGTGCTCATGACAGGGTCGATAGCAATCAGCCCCAGCATTTT. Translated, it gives CSAHDRVDSNQPQHF.

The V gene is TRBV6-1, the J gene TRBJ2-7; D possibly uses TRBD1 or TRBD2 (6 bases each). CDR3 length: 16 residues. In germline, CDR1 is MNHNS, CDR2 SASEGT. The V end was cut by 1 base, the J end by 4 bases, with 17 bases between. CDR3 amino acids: CASSEDEWGARYEQYF. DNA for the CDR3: TGTGCCAGCAGTGAAGATGAATGGGGGGCCCGGTACGAGCAGTACTTC.

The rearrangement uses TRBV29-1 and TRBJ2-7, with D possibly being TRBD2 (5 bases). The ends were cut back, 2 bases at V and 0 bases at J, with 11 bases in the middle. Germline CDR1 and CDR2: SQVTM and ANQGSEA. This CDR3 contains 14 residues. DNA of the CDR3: TGCAGCGTTGAATCTGTGGCGGGCTCCTACGAGCAGTACTTC. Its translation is CSVESVAGSYEQYF.